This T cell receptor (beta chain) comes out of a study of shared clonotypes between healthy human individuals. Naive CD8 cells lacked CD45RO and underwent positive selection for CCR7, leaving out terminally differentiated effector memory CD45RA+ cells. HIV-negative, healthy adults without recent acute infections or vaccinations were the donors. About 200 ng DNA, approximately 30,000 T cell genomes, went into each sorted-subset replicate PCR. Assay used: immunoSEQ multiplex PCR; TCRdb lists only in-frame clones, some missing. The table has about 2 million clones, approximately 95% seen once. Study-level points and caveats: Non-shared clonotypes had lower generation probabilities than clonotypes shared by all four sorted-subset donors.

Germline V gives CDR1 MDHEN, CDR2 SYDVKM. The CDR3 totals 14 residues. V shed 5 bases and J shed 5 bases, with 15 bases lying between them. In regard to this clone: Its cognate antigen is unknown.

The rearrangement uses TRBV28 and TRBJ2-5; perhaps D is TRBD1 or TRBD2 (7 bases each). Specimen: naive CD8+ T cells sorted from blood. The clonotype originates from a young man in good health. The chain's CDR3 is CASSTWEGAETQYF. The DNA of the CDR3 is TGTGCCAGCAGTACATGGGAGGGGGCGGAGACCCAGTACTTC.